Each of the 10 T cell receptor beta chains below was sequenced from the same sample in a study of PD-1 blockade in classical Hodgkin lymphoma. Sequencing was performed with immunoSEQ multiplex PCR; in TCRdb, only in-frame clones are kept and a portion is missing. The repertoire consists of 80,000 to 100,000 clones, with about nine tenths occurring once and the leading ten covering 2.8%. Each patient's relapse followed autologous stem cell transplantation, and brentuximab vedotin exposure varied. This specimen consisted of peripheral blood mononuclear cells (PBMCs), obtained at baseline. These receptors were obtained from a human donor with classical Hodgkin lymphoma.

For the CDR3, the DNA is TGTGCCAGCAGTTACTCGACGTCTCTTGGAGAAAAACTGTTTTTT. It specifies CASSYSTSLGEKLFF. V usage is TRBV6-5 and J usage is TRBJ1-4; unclear D gene. The CDR3 spans 15 residues. V shed 0 bases and J shed 8 bases, with 13 bases lying between them. CDR1 is MNHEY, CDR2 SVGAGI, per germline.

Comments on this clone: The identical CDR3 is also encoded by other nucleotide sequences in the sample. The CDR3 sequence: CASSRTRSLNEKLFF. Written as DNA, the CDR3 is TGTGCCAGCAGCCGGACAAGGTCTCTTAATGAAAAACTGTTTTTT. V is TRBV7-6 and J is TRBJ1-4; D possibly corresponds to TRBD1 (5 bases). Trimming removed 5 bases at V and 4 bases at J, with 14 bases between. The CDR3 is 15 amino acids. CDR1 is SGHVS, CDR2 FNYEAQ, per germline. The complete variable domain, with remaining parts taken from reference TRBV7-6 and TRBJ1-4, reads GAGVSQSPRYKVTKRGQDVALRCDPISGHVSLYWYRQALGQGPEFLTYFNYEAQQDKSGLPNDRFSAERPEGSISTLTIQRTEQRDSAMYRCASSRTRSLNEKLFFGSGTQLSVL.

The chain is built from TRBV29-1 and TRBJ2-2, with TRBD2 matching 11 bases. The CDR3 extends over 14 amino acids. The V gene's germline CDR1 is SQVTM and CDR2 ANQGSEA. The CDR3 spells CSCGLAGNTGELFF. The CDR3 DNA reads TGCTCCTGTGGACTAGCGGGGAACACCGGGGAGCTGTTTTTT.

This clone was counted between two and nine times. This chain links TRBV6-5 with TRBJ2-6; D is ambiguous. Between the trimmed V and J ends, which lost 5 bases and 6 bases, there was a span of 2 bases. The CDR3 is 11 amino acids. CDR1 and CDR2 (germline): MNHEY, SVGAGI. As DNA, the CDR3 is TGTGCCAGCAGTCAGGCCAACGTCCTGACTTTC. It yields the protein CASSQANVLTF.

This clone appeared a single time. This chain joins TRBV5-5 and TRBJ1-5, with TRBD1 matching 7 bases. Germline-derived CDR1 and CDR2 are SGHKS and YYEKEE (reference sequence). This CDR3 contains 16 residues. Trimming at V came to 3 bases and at J to 6 bases, leaving 12 bases not matched to a gene. CDR3 protein: CASSSLIGTVGQPQHF. CDR3 nucleotides: TGTGCCAGCAGCTCCTTGATTGGGACAGTCGGTCAGCCCCAGCATTTT.

This chain uses TRBV27 with TRBJ2-2; D could derive from TRBD1 or TRBD2 (5 bases each). CDR1 and CDR2 from the germline V gene are MNHEY and SMNVEV (reference sequence). The CDR3 runs 13 residues. V was pared by 7 bases and J by 5 bases, with 11 bases between. Written as DNA, the CDR3 is TGTGCCAGCACAGGGACCTTAACCGGGGAGCTGTTTTTT. This gives the protein CASTGTLTGELFF.

The rearrangement uses TRBV9 and TRBJ2-4; D gene uncertain. The CDR3 sequence is 16 residues long. Trimming took 1 base from V and 0 from J, leaving 11 bases between them. Per the germline V gene, CDR1 is SGDLS and CDR2 is YYNGEE. The CDR3 DNA is TGTGCCAGCAGCGTAACCGGCCAACTAGCCAAAAACATTCAGTACTTC. The encoded protein is CASSVTGQLAKNIQYF.

The chain is built from TRBV10-2 and TRBJ1-6, with TRBD1 matching 10 bases. The CDR3 extends over 16 amino acids. The V segment lost 4 bases and the J segment 10 bases; nucleotides outside the gene matches: 10. CDR1 is WSHSY and CDR2 is SAAADI in the germline V gene. The CDR3 DNA is TGCGCCAGCAGTGTCGGAGAGACAGGGGGCAGATCACCCCTCCACTTT. It specifies CASSVGETGGRSPLHF.

The rearrangement links TRBV6-6 to TRBJ1-4; D possibly corresponds to TRBD1 (5 bases). The germline V gene has CDR1 MNHNY and CDR2 SVGAGI (reference sequence). V was clipped by 2 bases and J by 8 bases, with 6 bases between them. CDR3 size: 12 residues. CDR3 in amino acids: CASSYGDEKLFF. CDR3 DNA: TGTGCCAGCAGTTACGGGGACGAAAAACTGTTTTTT.

The J gene is TRBJ2-1, the V gene TRBV5-1; 9 bases match TRBD2. Germline values: CDR1 SGHRS, CDR2 YFSETQ. This CDR3 is 19 amino acids long. Losses at the gene ends were 4 bases for V and 2 bases for J; bases not matched to a gene: 16. This chain's CDR3 is CASSQKGSGSIFPYNEQFF. The CDR3 DNA is TGCGCCAGCAGCCAGAAGGGTAGCGGGAGTATCTTCCCCTACAATGAGCAGTTCTTC. Complete variable domain (other parts from reference TRBV5-1 and TRBJ2-1): KAGVTQTPRYLIKTRGQQVTLSCSPISGHRSVSWYQQTPGQGLQFLFEYFSETQRNKGNFPGRFSGRQFSNSRSEMNVSTLELGDSALYLCASSQKGSGSIFPYNEQFFGPGTRLTVL.